This T cell receptor (beta chain) came from a study of cytomegalovirus exposure and HLA in healthy donors. Study-wide results and limits: Productive status was seen about 87% or about 30% of the time for most TCR beta V segments in an earlier analysis. Highly shared variants forming one cluster were likely a sequencing artifact. A later analysis associated 16,951 TCR beta sequences with HLA alleles at a 0.05 false discovery rate.

Details on this clone: Its target is not known.

PCR amplification relied on 60 Vbeta primers (plus 13 Jbeta primers). This table comes from immunoSEQ multiplex PCR, and its TCRdb copy is limited to in-frame clones, with some not included. The sample has about 130,000 clones, about 71% seen once. V dropped 0 bases and J dropped 6 bases, with 14 bases sitting between them. The germline gives CDR1 SGDLS, CDR2 YYNGEE. The CDR3 extends over 15 amino acids. The sequence was collected from a woman in her sixties or seventies in good health and CMV-seropositive. V gene TRBV9 combines with J gene TRBJ2-3, with D possibly TRBD1 on 7 matching bases. The material sequenced was PBMCs. The CDR3 here is CASSVEGRGRDTQYF. For the CDR3, the DNA is TGTGCCAGCAGCGTAGAAGGCAGGGGGAGGGATACGCAGTATTTT.